The clone carrying this T cell receptor beta chain appeared a few times. Its antigen is unidentified. Trimming took 4 bases from V and 3 from J; bases not matched to a gene: 7. Germline CDR1 SGHVT, CDR2 SQSDAQ. CDR3 size: 15 residues. The record originates from a study of T cell repertoires in cytomegalovirus infection. Study details: From public TCR beta signatures came an indication of both CMV infection and matching HLA type. Study-wide points: Summed public TCR beta family frequency identified CMV carriers bearing the relevant HLA.

Via MiXCR, TCRdb re-called the reads, giving one row per CDR3 protein. This sample has about 890,000 distinct CDR3 sequences, with approximately 31% found just once. The rearrangement joins TRBV7-4 to TRBJ2-3, with 7 bases aligning to TRBD1. This clonotype originated in a human donor in good health (CMV status not recorded). Some clones in this sample may be carry-over from other donors' samples. Source: cultured CD8+ T cells from PBMCs, taken from culture after CMV antigen stimulation. The CDR3 spells CASSSGGFGTDTQYF. The CDR3 nucleotides read TGTGCCAGCAGCTCAGGGGGTTTCGGGACAGATACGCAGTATTTT.